The entry below gives a single T cell receptor (beta chain) sequence along with its context. CDR3 length equals 17 residues. Germline assignment: CDR1 SNHLY and CDR2 FYNNEI. V was pared by 6 bases and J by 0 bases, with 5 bases of the junction left unmatched. Data came from immunoSEQ multiplex PCR; TCRdb stores just in-frame clones and leaves some out. The profile covers 85,000 to 130,000 clones, with about nine tenths appearing a single time and 0.85% to 1% taken by the ten largest. The data were taken from a study of blood T cell repertoires in COVID-19. This receptor was taken from a man aged 55 to 70 with acute or convalescent COVID-19. This chain joins TRBV2 and TRBJ2-1, with TRBD2 identical over 13 bases. The material sequenced was peripheral blood. The CDR3 nucleotides are TGTGCCAGCAGCGTCGGACTAGCGGGAGACTCCTACAATGAGCAGTTCTTC. Translation gives CASSVGLAGDSYNEQFF.